Presented here are 20 T cell receptor beta chains from one specimen sequenced in a study of T cell responses to AZD1222 COVID-19 vaccine. Method: immunoSEQ multiplex PCR; TCRdb's copy keeps in-frame clones and lacks some. The table has 180,000 or so clones, more than 70% seen once. Here the sequenced sample was peripheral blood, taken 28 days after the second AZD1222 dose. The origin of the receptors is an adult who received the AZD1222 COVID-19 vaccine.

In nucleotides, the CDR3 is TGTGCCAGCAGCCCAACTAGCACCGGGGGTTGGGAGCAGTACTTC. This codes for CASSPTSTGGWEQYF. The chain links TRBV5-4 to TRBJ2-7; possible D gene TRBD2, 6 bases. The CDR3 length is 15 residues. V was shortened by 4 bases and J by 7 bases, with 21 bases between the two germline ends. Germline CDR1 reads SGHNT; CDR2 reads YYREEE (reference sequence).

This chain uses TRBV7-8 with TRBJ1-2, with 9 bases that match TRBD1. This CDR3 comprises 16 residues. The V gene end was trimmed by 1 base and the J gene end by 2 bases; junction bases not matched to a gene: 5. Germline V lookup: CDR1 SGHVS, CDR2 FQNEAQ. The CDR3 protein is CASSLEAGQGNYGYTF. DNA for the CDR3: TGTGCCAGCAGCTTAGAGGCGGGACAGGGAAACTATGGCTACACCTTC.

The chain is built from TRBV10-1 and TRBJ1-5, with 7 bases identical to TRBD1. This CDR3 is 15 amino acids long. From germline, CDR1 is WNHNN and CDR2 SYGVQD (reference sequence). The V and J ends lost 9 bases and 7 bases, in that order; junction bases with no gene match: 15. The DNA of the CDR3 is TGCGCCAGTTTGACAGGGTGGTGGGTCCGCCAGCCCCAGCATTTT. Encoded protein: CASLTGWWVRQPQHF.

V gene TRBV28 combines with J gene TRBJ2-7; 11 nucleotides align to TRBD2. Germline CDR1 and CDR2: MDHEN and SYDVKM. Trimming removed 5 bases from V and 5 bases from J; junction bases left unmatched: 8. CDR3 size: 15 residues. The CDR3 region is CASSPGTSGRHEQYF. The CDR3 DNA reads TGTGCCAGCAGTCCCGGGACTAGCGGTCGTCACGAGCAGTACTTC.

This rearrangement joins TRBV7-9 to TRBJ2-7, with 11 positions matching TRBD1. This CDR3 contains 15 residues. The J segment lost 5 bases and the V segment lost 5 bases, leaving 8 bases of the junction unmatched. CDR1 is SEHNR, CDR2 FQNEAQ, per germline (reference sequence). In nucleotides, the CDR3 is TGTGCCAGCAGCCACCGGGACAGGGGGATCAACGAGCAGTACTTC. It yields the protein CASSHRDRGINEQYF.

CDR3 sequence reads: CASRAVRLAVYNEQFF. The CDR3 DNA follows: TGCGCCAGCAGAGCTGTCCGACTAGCGGTCTACAATGAGCAGTTCTTC. The V and J genes are TRBV5-1 and TRBJ2-1; 9 bases map to TRBD2. CDR3 length: 16 residues. Germline lookup yields CDR1 SGHRS and CDR2 YFSETQ. With 5 bases clipped from V and 3 bases from J, the junction kept 9 bases outside the gene matches.

This rearrangement joins TRBV7-8 to TRBJ2-3, with D perhaps TRBD1 (6 bases). Germline values: CDR1 SGHVS, CDR2 FQNEAQ. The CDR3 totals 14 residues. The V and J ends lost 5 bases and 1 base respectively, with 10 bases between them. Here the CDR3 DNA reads TGTGCCAGCAGCGTCCGACAGGGCACAGATACGCAGTATTTT. The encoded protein is CASSVRQGTDTQYF.

This clone came up once. The chain has TRBV3-1 (or the pseudogene TRBV3-2) and TRBJ1-5, with no clear D. Germline values: CDR1 LGHDT, CDR2 YNNKEL (reference sequence). The CDR3 length is 17 residues. V lost 0 bases, J lost 0 bases, and 12 bases lay in between. CDR3 bases: TGTGCCAGCAGCCAAGATTACCACCCTTATAGCAATCAGCCCCAGCATTTT. Its translation is CASSQDYHPYSNQPQHF.

This chain connects TRBV28 to TRBJ2-5; TRBD2 matches 7 bases. The CDR3 has 13 residues. V was clipped by 5 bases and J by 4 bases; unmatched bases: 4. Germline CDR1 and CDR2: MDHEN and SYDVKM. The CDR3, as DNA: TGTGCCAGCAGTCTGGGGGGGACAGAGACCCAGTACTTC. Amino acid sequence: CASSLGGTETQYF.

V and J are TRBV6-5 and TRBJ2-5, with TRBD1 matching 8 bases. This CDR3 has 13 amino acids. Losses at the gene ends were 5 bases for V and 5 bases for J; bases not matched to a gene: 4. Germline CDR1 reads MNHEY; CDR2 reads SVGAGI. The CDR3, as DNA: TGTGCCAGCAGTCGGACAGGGTTGGAGACCCAGTACTTC. Protein product: CASSRTGLETQYF.

The V call is TRBV7-2, the J call TRBJ2-1, with 13 bases matching TRBD2. Trimming cost V 10 bases and J 6 bases; bases outside gene matches: 12. The CDR3 runs 16 residues. Germline V gene sequence: CDR1 SGHTA, CDR2 FQGNSA. The CDR3 loop is CATTALGLAGTNEQFF. The DNA for the CDR3 is TGTGCCACCACCGCCCTGGGACTAGCGGGAACCAATGAGCAGTTCTTC.

Only a few counts were recorded for this clone. V usage is TRBV24-1 and J usage is TRBJ1-5; no clear D gene. V was cut by 4 bases and J by 8 bases, with 11 bases left in between. The CDR3 length is 13 residues. Germline-derived CDR1 and CDR2 are KGHDR and SFDVKD. The CDR3 DNA reads TGTGCCACCAGTGAAAACTTCCGAGAGCCCCAGCATTTT. It is translated as CATSENFREPQHF.

The chain links TRBV15 to TRBJ2-3, with 13 nucleotides matching TRBD2. The CDR3 is 17 residues long. J gave up 4 bases and V 1 base, and 5 bases lay outside the gene matches. CDR1 is LNHNV, CDR2 YYDKDF, per germline (reference sequence). The CDR3 region has the DNA TGTGCCACCAGCAGAGCCGGGACTAGCGGGATCGCAGATACGCAGTATTTT. Amino acids: CATSRAGTSGIADTQYF.

The chain uses TRBV19 and TRBJ2-1, with 10 bases lining up with TRBD2. The V segment lost 1 base and the J segment 4 bases; nucleotides outside the gene matches: 19. This CDR3 is built from 21 residues. Germline V gene lookup returns CDR1 LNHDA and CDR2 SQIVND (reference sequence). The CDR3 loop reads CASSIGSPSSGSPPGYNEQFF. In DNA, the CDR3 is TGTGCCAGTAGTATAGGAAGCCCCTCTAGCGGGAGCCCCCCAGGATACAATGAGCAGTTCTTC.

Worth noting for this clone: This CDR3 is also generated by other DNA sequences in the sample. V usage is TRBV18 and J usage is TRBJ2-5; D call uncertain. From germline, CDR1 is KGHSH and CDR2 LQKENI. The CDR3 is 11 amino acids. Trimming took off 3 bases at V and 5 bases at J, with 4 bases between the two ends. In nucleotides, the CDR3 is TGTGCCAGCTCACCGAAGGAGACCCAGTACTTC. This sequence encodes CASSPKETQYF.

V and J are TRBV28 and TRBJ2-4; 7 bases agree with TRBD2. The CDR3 is 16 residues long. Germline lookup yields CDR1 MDHEN and CDR2 SYDVKM. Trimming took 4 bases from V and 0 from J; bases not matched to a gene: 6. CDR3 in DNA: TGTGCCAGCAGTTCAGGCGGGAGCCGAGCCAAAAACATTCAGTACTTC. Translated: CASSSGGSRAKNIQYF.

The chain employs TRBV27 and TRBJ1-4; D uncertain. In germline, CDR1 is MNHEY, CDR2 SMNVEV (reference sequence). The CDR3 extends over 15 amino acids. Deletions cut 2 bases from V and 8 bases from J, with 15 bases between. The CDR3 loop reads CASSLRPTRWEKLFF. DNA for the CDR3: TGTGCCAGCAGTTTAAGGCCCACCCGTTGGGAAAAACTGTTTTTT.

This sequence joins TRBV2 and TRBJ2-7; no definite D call. This CDR3 has 11 amino acids. Germline assignment: CDR1 SNHLY and CDR2 FYNNEI. V was trimmed by 1 base and J by 6 bases, leaving 4 bases between them. For the CDR3, the DNA is TGTGCCAGCAGTGAAGAGGGCGAGCAGTACTTC. It encodes CASSEEGEQYF.

The rearrangement joins TRBV28 to TRBJ1-2; the match to TRBD1 covers 11 bases. Germline assignment: CDR1 MDHEN and CDR2 SYDVKM. The CDR3 is 16 amino acids. Trimming took 8 bases from V and 3 from J; bases not matched to a gene: 11. The CDR3 bases are TGTGCCAGCGCGGACAGGGGGCAGGGGATGTACTATGGCTACACCTTC. The encoded protein is CASADRGQGMYYGYTF.

V usage is TRBV5-4 and J usage is TRBJ2-1; D possibly corresponds to TRBD2 (7 bases). This CDR3 is built from 14 residues. Germline CDR1 SGHNT, CDR2 YYREEE (reference sequence). Trimming removed 6 bases from V and 7 bases from J, with 17 bases in between. CDR3 bases: TGTGCCAGCACAAGGCCGGGGGGCCAAAATGAGCAGTTCTTC. Translation gives CASTRPGGQNEQFF.